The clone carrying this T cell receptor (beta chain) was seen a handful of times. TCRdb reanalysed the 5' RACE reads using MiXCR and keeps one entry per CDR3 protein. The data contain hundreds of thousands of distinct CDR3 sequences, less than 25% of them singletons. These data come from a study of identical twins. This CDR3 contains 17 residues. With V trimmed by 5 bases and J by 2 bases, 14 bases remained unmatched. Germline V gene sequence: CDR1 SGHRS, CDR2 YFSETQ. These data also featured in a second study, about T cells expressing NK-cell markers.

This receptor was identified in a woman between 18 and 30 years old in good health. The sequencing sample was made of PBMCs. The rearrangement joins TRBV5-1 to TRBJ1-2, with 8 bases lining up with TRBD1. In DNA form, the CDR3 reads TGCGCCAGCAGTATAGATCCGGGACAGGCTAAAAACTATGGCTACACCTTC. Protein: CASSIDPGQAKNYGYTF.